The 21 T cell receptor beta chains below come from one sample, sequenced in a study of cytomegalovirus exposure and HLA in healthy donors. The PCR used 60 Vbeta and 13 Jbeta primers. Sequenced by immunoSEQ multiplex PCR; TCRdb stores in-frame clones only, minus some. The repertoire consists of about 150,000 clones, with about 60% occurring once and the leading ten covering roughly 7%. Sample: PBMCs. The receptors were sampled from a woman aged 60-75 years in good health and CMV-seropositive.

Only one count was recorded for this clone. J is TRBJ2-5 and V is TRBV7-3; D is possibly TRBD1 (6 bases). Deletions cut 5 bases from V and 0 bases from J, with 7 bases between. The germline V gene has CDR1 SGHTA and CDR2 FQGTGA. The CDR3 loop spans 13 amino acids. The CDR3 DNA reads TGTGCCAGCAGCCGGGACAACCAAGAGACCCAGTACTTC. As protein: CASSRDNQETQYF.

The chain joins TRBV7-2 to TRBJ2-2, with 11 bases lining up with TRBD1. There are 15 residues in the CDR3. Germline V gene lookup returns CDR1 SGHTA and CDR2 FQGNSA. The trim removed 6 bases at V and 7 bases at J, leaving 7 bases unmatched. The CDR3 DNA reads TGTGCCAGCAGAAAACCGGGACAGGGGGTCGGGGAGCTGTTTTTT. As protein: CASRKPGQGVGELFF.

This clone was seen a single time. J is TRBJ1-1 and V is TRBV29-1, with 10 nucleotides matching TRBD1. CDR1 is SQVTM and CDR2 is ANQGSEA in the germline V gene. This CDR3 has 12 amino acids. V was pared by 4 bases and J by 10 bases, with 6 bases of the junction left unmatched. The CDR3 spells CSVGGQGRGAFF. CDR3 sequence (DNA): TGCAGCGTTGGGGGACAGGGGCGCGGAGCTTTCTTT.

The chain links TRBV2 to TRBJ1-2, with no clear D. Trimming stripped 4 bases from V and 0 bases from J, with 6 bases between. The CDR3 totals 13 residues. Germline lookup yields CDR1 SNHLY and CDR2 FYNNEI. The CDR3 DNA reads as TGTGCCAGCAGTGCAACAGCTAACTATGGCTACACCTTC. Protein product: CASSATANYGYTF.

V gene TRBV4-2 combines with J gene TRBJ2-7, with TRBD1 matching 10 bases. Losses at the gene ends were 6 bases for V and 5 bases for J; bases not matched to a gene: 7. Looked up from germline, CDR1 is LGHNA and CDR2 is YNFKEQ. The CDR3 runs to 14 residues. The CDR3 protein is CASSTGTGVDEQYF. DNA for the CDR3: TGTGCCAGCAGTACCGGGACAGGGGTCGACGAGCAGTACTTC.

In nucleotides, the CDR3 is TGCAGCGTTGAAAGGGCAGACAGTGGCTACACCTTC. The encoded protein is CSVERADSGYTF. The chain has TRBV29-1 and TRBJ1-2, with TRBD1 as a possible D gene (5 bases). Germline V gene lookup returns CDR1 SQVTM and CDR2 ANQGSEA. The CDR3 has 12 amino acids. V was clipped by 2 bases and J by 7 bases, with 11 bases between them.

This clone has a handful of counts. The CDR3 DNA reads TGTGCCAGCAGCTTGCGGGACAGCTACGAGCAGTACTTC. It specifies CASSLRDSYEQYF. The chain combines TRBV5-6 with TRBJ2-7, with 7 positions matching TRBD1. Trimming took 1 base from V and 3 from J; bases not matched to a gene: 1. CDR3 length: 13 residues. CDR1 is SGHDT, CDR2 YYEEEE, per germline. The entire variable domain, with the rest obtained from reference TRBV5-6 and TRBJ2-7, is as follows: DAGVTQSPTHLIKTRGQQVTLRCSPKSGHDTVSWYQQALGQGPQFIFQYYEEEERQRGNFPDRFSGHQFPNYSSELNVNALLLGDSALYLCASSLRDSYEQYFGPGTRLTVT.

This clone showed up just once. The chain employs TRBV28 and TRBJ2-3; the match to TRBD2 covers 14 bases. J was trimmed by 1 base and V by 6 bases; bases with no gene match: 15. Per the germline V gene, CDR1 is MDHEN and CDR2 is SYDVKM. The CDR3 totals 20 residues. CDR3 DNA sequence: TGTGCCAGCAGCTCCGACTCGGGACTAGCGGGAGCGCTCGGCACAGATACGCAGTATTTT. Encoded protein: CASSSDSGLAGALGTDTQYF. Using reference TRBV28 and TRBJ2-3 for the parts outside the CDR3, the full variable domain is DVKVTQSSRYLVKRTGEKVFLECVQDMDHENMFWYRQDPGLGLRLIYFSYDVKMKEKGDIPEGYSVSREKKERFSLILESASTNQTSMYLCASSSDSGLAGALGTDTQYFGPGTRLTVL.

This clone has more than one count but fewer than ten. This chain uses TRBV28 with TRBJ2-5; D is unclear. V was cut by 2 bases and J by 3 bases, with 4 bases left in between. CDR3 length: 12 amino acids. Germline CDR1 MDHEN, CDR2 SYDVKM. CDR3 amino acids: CASSLLEETQYF. In DNA, the CDR3 is TGTGCCAGCAGTTTACTCGAAGAGACCCAGTACTTC.

The chain employs TRBV7-9 and TRBJ1-1; the D is unclear. CDR3 length equals 14 residues. Trimming took 5 bases from V and 0 from J, leaving 10 bases between them. Germline values: CDR1 SEHNR, CDR2 FQNEAQ (reference sequence). CDR3 bases: TGTGCCAGCAGCCCCCAGGCCTTGAACACTGAAGCTTTCTTT. Residues: CASSPQALNTEAFF.

Turning to this clone: Other DNA sequences in the same sample also yield this CDR3. The gene calls are TRBV6-5 and TRBJ1-1; no reliable D call. Trimming cost V 4 bases and J 3 bases, with 15 bases left between them. Germline CDR1 MNHEY, CDR2 SVGAGI. This CDR3 contains 15 residues. The CDR3 DNA reads TGTGCCAGCAGTTCAGGCTGGAACAAATACACTGAAGCTTTCTTT. Protein product: CASSSGWNKYTEAFF.

The rearrangement uses TRBV28 and TRBJ2-1, with D maybe TRBD2 (6 bases). This CDR3 region has 16 residues. Trimming cost V 5 bases and J 0 bases, with 14 bases left between them. CDR1 and CDR2 from the germline V gene are MDHEN and SYDVKM. The DNA of the CDR3 is TGTGCCAGCAGTCCCCTGGTCGGGAGCTCCTACAATGAGCAGTTCTTC. Translated, it gives CASSPLVGSSYNEQFF.

V and J are TRBV19 and TRBJ2-7, with 8 positions matching TRBD2. This CDR3 has 14 residues. The junction had 7 bases not matched to a gene; V was cut back by 7 bases and J by 2 bases. Germline loops: CDR1 LNHDA, CDR2 SQIVND (reference sequence). CDR3 sequence: CASKAGVQTYEQYF. The DNA for the CDR3 is TGTGCCAGTAAAGCGGGAGTGCAGACCTACGAGCAGTACTTC.

The genes are TRBV18 and TRBJ2-7, with 7 bases aligning to TRBD1. V lost 5 bases, J lost 3 bases, and 4 bases stayed unmatched. CDR3 length: 13 amino acids. Per the germline V gene, CDR1 is KGHSH and CDR2 is LQKENI. The DNA of the CDR3 is TGTGCCAGCTCAGCGGACAGGTACTACGAGCAGTACTTC. It is translated as CASSADRYYEQYF.

The chain uses TRBV29-1 and TRBJ2-1; tentative D call: TRBD1 (6 bases). The germline V and J ends were trimmed by 6 bases and 3 bases, with 6 bases remaining between them. The CDR3 is 11 amino acids. Germline values: CDR1 SQVTM, CDR2 ANQGSEA. The CDR3 loop reads CSVGHYNEQFF. The CDR3, as DNA: TGCAGCGTGGGACACTACAATGAGCAGTTCTTC.

This clone was seen a few times. This chain uses TRBV5-1 with TRBJ2-5, with TRBD1 identical over 10 bases. The J call may be faulty, since TRBJ2-7 better matches the DNA end. This CDR3 comprises 15 residues. Germline V gene sequence: CDR1 SGHRS, CDR2 YFSETQ. The CDR3 region is CASSARGTGAGEQYF. CDR3 in DNA: TGCGCCAGCAGCGCTAGAGGGACAGGGGCTGGCGAGCAGTACTTC.

This sequence joins TRBV6-1 and TRBJ1-1; 10 positions agree with TRBD1. Germline loops: CDR1 MNHNS, CDR2 SASEGT. The J segment lost 5 bases and the V segment lost 4 bases, leaving 4 bases of the junction unmatched. The CDR3 has 14 residues. CDR3 residues: CASSADRGRTEAFF. Written as DNA, the CDR3 is TGTGCCAGCAGTGCCGACAGGGGGCGAACTGAAGCTTTCTTT.

With regard to this clone: The likely explanation is a read error, given a far larger clone one base away. The chain uses TRBV7-9 and TRBJ2-1, with D tentatively TRBD1 (5 bases). The germline V and J ends were trimmed by 5 bases and 6 bases, with 5 bases remaining between them. Germline-derived CDR1 and CDR2 are SEHNR and FQNEAQ (reference sequence). The CDR3 contains 11 residues. The CDR3 DNA follows: TGTGCCAGCAGCCAGGGCAATGAGCAGTTCTTC. It is translated as CASSQGNEQFF.

The chain uses TRBV11-2 and TRBJ2-1, with TRBD2 matching over 12 bases. The CDR3 is 15 amino acids. Germline lookup yields CDR1 SGHAT and CDR2 FQNNGV. V was clipped by 5 bases and J by 7 bases; unmatched bases: 6. The CDR3 reads CASSRSTSGRNEQFF. As DNA, the CDR3 is TGTGCCAGCAGCCGCTCGACTAGCGGGAGAAATGAGCAGTTCTTC.

V usage is TRBV6-4 and J usage is TRBJ1-1; 7 bases are shared with TRBD1. CDR3 length: 11 residues. The germline V gene encodes CDR1 MRHNA and CDR2 SNTAGT. V lost 11 bases to trimming and J lost 7 bases; unmatched junction nucleotides: 7. The CDR3 here is CAGSNRGEAFF. The CDR3 nucleotides read TGTGCCGGGTCCAACAGGGGTGAAGCTTTCTTT.

CDR3 nucleotide sequence: TGTGCCAGCAGTTCCCGGGGCAATGAGCAGTTCTTC. It translates to CASSSRGNEQFF. This chain links TRBV6-5 with TRBJ2-1, with TRBD2 as a possible D gene (5 bases). Germline CDR1 reads MNHEY; CDR2 reads SVGAGI. The CDR3 is 12 amino acids. The ends were cut back, 4 bases at V and 6 bases at J, with 7 bases in the middle.